This passage covers 20 T cell receptor beta chains from one sample sequenced in a study of molecular identifiers for immune sequencing clone quantification. TCRdb processed the PCR reads anew with MiXCR; each CDR3 protein has one entry. The sample carries about 640,000 distinct CDR3 sequences, roughly 21% recorded once. The sequencing sample was made of naive CD8+ T cells from blood, with Jurkat cell RNA spiked in. Subset given: FACS-sorted CD8+CD4-CCR7+CD45RA+ naive T cells. Every receptor here comes from a human donor in good health. Some libraries in this study had Jurkat cell RNA spiked in.

This clonotype has a handful of counts. The chain combines TRBV12-3 or TRBV12-4 with TRBJ1-2, with TRBD1 identical over 7 bases. V shed 4 bases and J 0 bases; nucleotides not matched to a gene: 2. The CDR3 sequence is 14 residues long. CDR3 DNA sequence: TGTGCCAGCAGTTGGGGACAGTCTAACTATGGCTACACCTTC. It yields the protein CASSWGQSNYGYTF.

This clonotype was seen many times. The chain recombines TRBV19 with TRBJ1-5; D uncertain. The CDR3 contains 13 residues. V was pared by 7 bases and J by 5 bases, with 12 bases between. Per germline, CDR1 LNHDA and CDR2 SQIVND (reference sequence). The CDR3 DNA sequence: TGTGCCAGTACCATGGGGATCGATCAGCCCCAGCATTTT. Encoded protein: CASTMGIDQPQHF.

Comments on this clonotype: A much larger clone lies one base from this, so it may be a read error. This rearrangement joins TRBV20-1 to TRBJ2-2; 8 bases line up with TRBD2. Per germline, CDR1 DFQATT and CDR2 SNEGSKA (reference sequence). The V segment lost 5 bases and the J segment 3 bases; nucleotides outside the gene matches: 5. The CDR3 spans 14 residues. CDR3 loop: CSALAGQDTGELFF. For the CDR3, the DNA is TGCAGTGCTTTAGCGGGACAAGACACCGGGGAGCTGTTTTTT.

V gene TRBV2 combines with J gene TRBJ1-6, with D unresolved. CDR1 is SNHLY and CDR2 is FYNNEI in the germline V gene. Trimming removed 6 bases at V and 9 bases at J, with 18 bases between. The CDR3 sequence is 15 residues long. Here the CDR3 reads CASSETELPGSPLHF. DNA for the CDR3: TGTGCCAGCAGCGAGACCGAACTTCCCGGTTCACCCCTCCACTTT.

In the case of this clonotype: The junction shows a germline mismatch at one end, possibly a read error. The DNA of the CDR3 is TGTGCCTGGAGCATACTTGGAGCAGATGCGCAGTATTTT. Residues: CAWSILGADAQYF. V and J are TRBV30 and TRBJ2-3; no clear D gene. Germline assignment: CDR1 GTSNPN and CDR2 SVGIG (reference sequence). This CDR3 region has 13 residues.

The rearrangement links TRBV27 to TRBJ2-6; D not certain. In germline, CDR1 is MNHEY, CDR2 SMNVEV (reference sequence). This CDR3 comprises 14 residues. Trimming removed 6 bases from V and 0 bases from J, with 6 bases in between. CDR3 DNA sequence: TGTGCCAGCAGATTCAGCTCTGGGGCCAACGTCCTGACTTTC. Translating it yields CASRFSSGANVLTF.

The chain couples TRBV19 to TRBJ1-5, with D maybe TRBD1 (6 bases). The CDR3 is 14 residues long. Trimming left V 5 bases short and J 3 bases short, with 11 bases between. Germline CDR1 LNHDA, CDR2 SQIVND (reference sequence). The DNA of the CDR3 is TGTGCCAGTAGTTGGACAGCCAACAATCAGCCCCAGCATTTT. It encodes CASSWTANNQPQHF.

As regards this clonotype: This may be a read error, as it is one base from a much larger clone. The rearrangement uses TRBV2 and TRBJ1-1; D call uncertain. Looked up from germline, CDR1 is SNHLY and CDR2 is FYNNEI. This CDR3 comprises 15 residues. The CDR3 DNA is TGTGCCAACAGTGAAAGTTGGAGGGCGGGCACTGAAGCTTTCTTT. It encodes CANSESWRAGTEAFF.

This clonotype came up many times. The chain combines TRBV12-3 or TRBV12-4 with TRBJ2-2, with a possible D match to TRBD2 (5 bases). Between the trimmed V and J ends, which lost 5 bases and 6 bases, there was a span of 10 bases. This CDR3 contains 13 residues. The CDR3 nucleotides read TGTGCCAGCAGTACAACTAGTCCCGGGGAGCTGTTTTTT. This encodes CASSTTSPGELFF.

This clonotype has ten or more counts. V and J are TRBV28 and TRBJ1-4, with D possibly matching TRBD1 (5 bases). The CDR3 consists of 13 residues. Trimming took 3 bases from V and 6 from J, leaving 8 bases between them. Germline V gene data show CDR1 as MDHEN and CDR2 as SYDVKM. This CDR3 reads CASSFRGHEKLFF. The DNA for the CDR3 is TGTGCCAGCAGTTTTCGGGGCCATGAAAAACTGTTTTTT.

Regarding this clonotype: A much more abundant neighbour one base away suggests this may be a read error. The chain employs TRBV19 and TRBJ1-4, with TRBD1 as a possible D gene (6 bases). Germline CDR1 LNHDA, CDR2 SQIVND (reference sequence). The CDR3 loop spans 15 amino acids. CDR3 sequence reads: CASRGTHATNEKPFF. The CDR3 DNA reads TGTGCCAGTAGGGGGACACATGCAACTAATGAAAAACCGTTTTTT.

The V and J genes are TRBV28 and TRBJ2-2; perhaps D is TRBD1 or TRBD2 (6 bases each). V was cut by 4 bases and J by 2 bases, with 17 bases left in between. Germline V CDR1 and CDR2: MDHEN, SYDVKM. The CDR3 is 17 residues long. This chain's CDR3 is CASSSPRRGINTGELFF. CDR3 nucleotides: TGTGCCAGCAGTTCACCCAGGAGGGGGATCAACACCGGGGAGCTGTTTTTT.

This clonotype was recorded many times. The chain recombines TRBV20-1 with TRBJ2-5, with D perhaps TRBD1 (5 bases). CDR1 is DFQATT and CDR2 is SNEGSKA in the germline V gene (reference sequence). This CDR3 is built from 13 residues. The ends were cut back, 2 bases at V and 4 bases at J, with 11 bases in the middle. Here the CDR3 reads CSARPTERETQYF. CDR3 nucleotides: TGCAGTGCTAGACCGACAGAGCGAGAGACCCAGTACTTC.

This clonotype was observed a few times. This chain's CDR3 is CASTLRDRFGTGELFF. CDR3 sequence (DNA): TGTGCCAGCACCCTAAGGGACAGGTTCGGCACCGGGGAGCTGTTTTTT. The V gene is TRBV7-6, the J gene TRBJ2-2; 8 bases match TRBD1. The germline V gene has CDR1 SGHVS and CDR2 FNYEAQ. Trimming took 7 bases from V and 4 from J; bases not matched to a gene: 11. CDR3 length equals 16 residues.

This clonotype was seen at least ten times. The V and J genes are TRBV28 and TRBJ1-2; possible D gene TRBD1, 6 bases. Trimming shortened V by 6 bases and J by 3 bases, and 14 bases separated the two germline ends. CDR3 length: 14 residues. The germline V gene has CDR1 MDHEN and CDR2 SYDVKM. CDR3 loop: CASRPPDSYYGYTF. The DNA for the CDR3 is TGTGCCAGCAGGCCTCCGGACAGCTACTATGGCTACACCTTC.

V and J are TRBV30 and TRBJ1-1; the D gene is possibly TRBD1 (6 bases). Looked up from germline, CDR1 is GTSNPN and CDR2 is SVGIG (reference sequence). Trimming shortened V by 0 bases and J by 0 bases, and 11 bases separated the two germline ends. There are 15 residues in the CDR3. CDR3 nucleotides: TGTGCCTGGAGTGTCTACAGGGAGTTGAACACTGAAGCTTTCTTT. Translation: CAWSVYRELNTEAFF.

As for this clonotype: Its ends do not fully match the called genes, so a read error is possible. The chain combines TRBV2 with TRBJ2-7, with TRBD2 as a possible D gene (7 bases). CDR3 length: 11 residues. The germline V gene has CDR1 SNHLY and CDR2 FYNNEI. The CDR3 sequence: CASSRGGEQSF. Written as DNA, the CDR3 is TGTGCCAGCAGTCGCGGGGGCGAGCAGTCCTTC.

Remarks on this clonotype: A junction boundary mismatches the germline segment, possibly from a read error. The genes are TRBV5-3 and TRBJ2-1, with 8 bases identical to TRBD1. TRBV5-3 is treated as an ORF (open reading frame) with a function not yet certain. This CDR3 has 15 amino acids. The CDR3 DNA reads as TGTGCCAGCAGCTTTCCGGGACAGGTCTCCAATGAGCAGTTCTTC. Translation gives CASSFPGQVSNEQFF.

Notes on this clonotype: A read error is possible here, since a much larger clone lies one base away. The chain links TRBV2 to TRBJ1-4; no clear D gene. Germline-derived CDR1 and CDR2 are SNHLY and FYNNEI. The CDR3 is 14 amino acids. The CDR3 region has the DNA TGTGCCAGCAGTGAAAGGGCCTTGAATGAAGAACTGTTTTTT. Translated, it gives CASSERALNEELFF.

This clonotype occurred a few times. V is TRBV7-6 and J is TRBJ1-1; no reliable D call. The CDR3 sequence is 13 residues long. Germline V gene sequence: CDR1 SGHVS, CDR2 FNYEAQ. Deletions cut 5 bases from V and 4 bases from J, with 11 bases between. For the CDR3, the DNA is TGTGCCAGCAGCATAGAGGCGGGCACTGAAGCTTTCTTT. It specifies CASSIEAGTEAFF.